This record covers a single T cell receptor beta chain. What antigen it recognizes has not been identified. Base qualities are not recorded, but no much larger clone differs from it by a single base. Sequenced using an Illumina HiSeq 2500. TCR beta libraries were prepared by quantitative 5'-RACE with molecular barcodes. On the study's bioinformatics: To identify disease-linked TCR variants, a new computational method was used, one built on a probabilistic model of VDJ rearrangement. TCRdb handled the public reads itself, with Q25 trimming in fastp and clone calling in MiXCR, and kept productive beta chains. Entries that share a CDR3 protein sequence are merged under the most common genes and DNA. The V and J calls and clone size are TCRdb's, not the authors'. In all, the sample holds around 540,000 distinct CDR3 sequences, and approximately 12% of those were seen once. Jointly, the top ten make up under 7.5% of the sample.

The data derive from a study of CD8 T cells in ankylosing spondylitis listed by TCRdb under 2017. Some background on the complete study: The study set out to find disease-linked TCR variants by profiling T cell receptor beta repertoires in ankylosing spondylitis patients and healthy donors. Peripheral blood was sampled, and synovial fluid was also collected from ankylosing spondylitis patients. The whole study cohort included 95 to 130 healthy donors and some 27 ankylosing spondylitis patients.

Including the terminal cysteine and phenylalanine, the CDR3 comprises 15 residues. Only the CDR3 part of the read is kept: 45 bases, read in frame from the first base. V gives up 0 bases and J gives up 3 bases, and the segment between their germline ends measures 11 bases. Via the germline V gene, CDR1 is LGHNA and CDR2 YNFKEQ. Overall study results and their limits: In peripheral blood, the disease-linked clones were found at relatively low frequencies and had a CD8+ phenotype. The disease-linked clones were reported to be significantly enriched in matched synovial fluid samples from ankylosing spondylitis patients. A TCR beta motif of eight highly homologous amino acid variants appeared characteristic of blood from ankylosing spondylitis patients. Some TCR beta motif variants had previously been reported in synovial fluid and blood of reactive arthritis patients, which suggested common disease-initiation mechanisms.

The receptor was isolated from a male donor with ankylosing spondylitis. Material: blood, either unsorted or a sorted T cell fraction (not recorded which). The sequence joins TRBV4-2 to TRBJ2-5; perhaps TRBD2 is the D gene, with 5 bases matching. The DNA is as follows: TGTGCCAGCAGCCAAGATGGGAGTAGCGAAGAGACCCAGTACTTC. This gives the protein CASSQDGSSEETQYF.